One sample yielded the 27 T cell receptor beta chains listed below, sequenced in a study of cytomegalovirus exposure and HLA in healthy donors. This PCR relied on a set of 60 Vbeta primers and 13 Jbeta primers. Only in-frame clones appear in the TCRdb table, and some are missing; sequencing was by immunoSEQ multiplex PCR. The sample yields over 100,000 clones, around 77% seen once. Source material: PBMCs. The receptors were gathered from a man between 35 and 55 years old in good health and CMV-seropositive.

V usage is TRBV2 and J usage is TRBJ2-5, with 10 nucleotides matching TRBD1. The DNA matches TRBJ2-7 better at its end, which makes the J call doubtful. The CDR3 covers 13 residues. The germline gives CDR1 SNHLY, CDR2 FYNNEI. In nucleotides, the CDR3 is TGTGCCAGCAGTGGGACAGGGGGTTACGAGCAGTACTTC. Its translation is CASSGTGGYEQYF.

The chain carries TRBV9 and TRBJ2-3; a possible D gene is TRBD2 (6 bases). The V end was cut by 0 bases, the J end by 1 base, with 12 bases between. CDR3 size: 16 residues. Germline lookup yields CDR1 SGDLS and CDR2 YYNGEE. The CDR3 loop reads CASSVAAGGGTDTQYF. CDR3 nucleotide sequence: TGTGCCAGCAGCGTAGCGGCCGGGGGTGGCACAGATACGCAGTATTTT. The full variable domain, with the rest looked up from reference TRBV9 and TRBJ2-3, is DSGVTQTPKHLITATGQRVTLRCSPRSGDLSVYWYQQSLDQGLQFLIQYYNGEERAKGNILERFSAQQFPDLHSELNLSSLELGDSALYFCASSVAAGGGTDTQYFGPGTRLTVL.

The chain combines TRBV29-1 with TRBJ1-2; D is undetermined. The CDR3 length is 15 residues. Trimming cost V 0 bases and J 3 bases, with 14 bases left between them. The germline gives CDR1 SQVTM, CDR2 ANQGSEA. CDR3 in amino acids: CSVEDARGIDYGYTF. The CDR3 region has the DNA TGCAGCGTTGAAGATGCCCGGGGTATTGACTATGGCTACACCTTC.

This chain links TRBV7-3 with TRBJ2-5; 9 bases agree with TRBD2. Looked up from germline, CDR1 is SGHTA and CDR2 is FQGTGA. With 4 bases clipped from V and 5 bases from J, the junction kept 8 bases outside the gene matches. This CDR3 has 15 residues. CDR3 nucleotide sequence: TGTGCCAGCAGCTACGAGCGGGGGGTTTTTGAGACCCAGTACTTC. It yields the protein CASSYERGVFETQYF.

In DNA form, the CDR3 reads TGTGCCTGGAGTATCCAGGGGAATCAGCCCCAGCATTTT. Translation: CAWSIQGNQPQHF. This chain links TRBV30 with TRBJ1-5; D might be TRBD1 (6 bases). CDR1 GTSNPN and CDR2 SVGIG come from the germline V gene (reference sequence). Trimming removed 2 bases from V and 4 bases from J, with 9 bases in between. The CDR3 has 13 amino acids.

In regard to this clone: This likely reflects a read error, since a far larger clone is one base away. J is TRBJ1-3 and V is TRBV10-3; D unclear. Trimming left V 6 bases short and J 0 bases short, with 9 bases between. This CDR3 has 14 residues. Germline CDR1 and CDR2: ENHRY and SYGVKD. CDR3 in DNA: TGTGCCATCAGGCGGGCTGACTCTGGAAACACCATATATTTT. Translation gives CAIRRADSGNTIYF.

Points on this clone: The junction differs from germline at one of its ends, possibly a read error. The V call is TRBV7-3, the J call TRBJ2-3; TRBD2 matches 11 bases. Germline loops: CDR1 SGHTA, CDR2 FQGTGA. This CDR3 spans 16 amino acids. The DNA for the CDR3 is TGTGCCAGCAGCCTAACTAGCGGGGGATTCACAGATACGCAGTATTTT. It translates to CASSLTSGGFTDTQYF.

The J gene is TRBJ2-7, the V gene TRBV2; 9 nucleotides line up with TRBD1. The CDR3 is 13 amino acids. Germline V CDR1 and CDR2: SNHLY, FYNNEI. The V and J ends lost 9 bases and 5 bases, in that order; junction bases with no gene match: 8. This CDR3 reads CARRRTGEHEQYF. CDR3 DNA sequence: TGTGCCAGGAGAAGGACAGGGGAACACGAGCAGTACTTC. Full variable domain (rest looked up from reference TRBV2 and TRBJ2-7): EPEVTQTPSHQVTQMGQEVILRCVPISNHLYFYWYRQILGQKVEFLVSFYNNEISEKSEIFDDQFSVERPDGSNFTLKIRSTKLEDSAMYFCARRRTGEHEQYFGPGTRLTVT.

The chain employs TRBV6-5 and TRBJ2-3, with D possibly being TRBD1 (5 bases). V lost 3 bases, J lost 7 bases, and 11 bases lay in between. The CDR3 contains 13 residues. The V gene's germline CDR1 is MNHEY and CDR2 SVGAGI. CDR3 sequence (DNA): TGTGCCAGCAGTTATCGAACAGGATATACGCAGTATTTT. Translating it yields CASSYRTGYTQYF.

V is TRBV9 and J is TRBJ1-4; possible D gene TRBD1, 5 bases. Germline CDR1 is SGDLS and CDR2 is YYNGEE. The CDR3 sequence is 15 residues long. V was cut by 3 bases and J by 6 bases, with 15 bases left in between. The CDR3 is CASSDSGEVDEKLFF. The DNA of the CDR3 is TGTGCCAGCAGCGACTCGGGGGAGGTAGATGAAAAACTGTTTTTT.

A single count supports this clone. The rearrangement uses TRBV11-3 and TRBJ2-2; weak D call: TRBD2 (6 bases). V was clipped by 0 bases and J by 4 bases, with 12 bases between them. The CDR3 loop spans 16 amino acids. The germline V gene has CDR1 SGHNT and CDR2 YENEEA. The CDR3 region is CASSLDRGSGTGELFF. DNA for the CDR3: TGTGCCAGCAGCTTAGATCGGGGGTCGGGCACCGGGGAGCTGTTTTTT.

This clone turned up a few times. This chain joins TRBV7-2 and TRBJ1-5; no clear D. V was clipped by 2 bases and J by 3 bases, with 2 bases between them. The CDR3 has 12 amino acids. Germline V gene sequence: CDR1 SGHTA, CDR2 FQGNSA. CDR3 amino acids: CASSLHNQPQHF. CDR3 DNA sequence: TGTGCCAGCAGCTTACACAATCAGCCCCAGCATTTT.

The chain joins TRBV28 to TRBJ1-5; 8 nucleotides line up with TRBD1. Losses at the gene ends were 2 bases for V and 6 bases for J; bases not matched to a gene: 12. The CDR3 runs to 17 residues. The germline V gene encodes CDR1 MDHEN and CDR2 SYDVKM. CDR3: CASSLPGQGVFGQPQHF. CDR3 bases: TGTGCCAGCAGTTTACCAGGACAGGGAGTTTTCGGTCAGCCCCAGCATTTT.

The rearrangement joins TRBV4-3 to TRBJ2-3; 13 bases line up with TRBD2. Germline trimming cut 2 bases from V and 3 bases from J; bases unmatched to any gene: 5. CDR3 length: 17 residues. In germline, CDR1 is LGHNA, CDR2 YSLEER. Here the CDR3 reads CASSQTLAGGGTDTQYF. The CDR3 DNA is TGCGCCAGCAGCCAAACACTAGCGGGGGGGGGAACAGATACGCAGTATTTT.

The J gene is TRBJ1-5, the V gene TRBV18, with 8 nucleotides matching TRBD1. The ends lost 3 bases at V and 6 bases at J; junction bases unmatched: 4. The CDR3 is made up of 14 amino acids. Germline CDR1 is KGHSH and CDR2 is LQKENI. This chain's CDR3 is CASSPSGGGQPQHF. The CDR3 nucleotides read TGTGCCAGCTCACCCTCAGGGGGCGGTCAGCCCCAGCATTTT.

CDR3 loop: CASSLDQLANTGELFF. The CDR3 DNA reads TGCGCCAGCAGCTTGGACCAACTCGCGAACACCGGGGAGCTGTTTTTT. This chain uses TRBV5-1 with TRBJ2-2; D remains ambiguous. V was pared by 0 bases and J by 0 bases, with 9 bases between. In germline, CDR1 is SGHRS, CDR2 YFSETQ. This CDR3 region has 16 residues. The variable domain in full, with the rest retrieved from reference TRBV5-1 and TRBJ2-2, is KAGVTQTPRYLIKTRGQQVTLSCSPISGHRSVSWYQQTPGQGLQFLFEYFSETQRNKGNFPGRFSGRQFSNSRSEMNVSTLELGDSALYLCASSLDQLANTGELFFGEGSRLTVL.

The rearrangement links TRBV30 to TRBJ2-3, with 7 nucleotides matching TRBD1. The CDR3 contains 15 residues. CDR1 GTSNPN and CDR2 SVGIG come from the germline V gene (reference sequence). The trim removed 4 bases at V and 0 bases at J, leaving 7 bases unmatched. CDR3 DNA: TGTGCCTGGAAGAACAGGGGCGCTAGCACAGATACGCAGTATTTT. It encodes CAWKNRGASTDTQYF.

On this clone: Given a much more abundant clone one base away, this may be a read error. The rearrangement uses TRBV7-2 and TRBJ2-1; 7 bases align to TRBD1. Germline CDR1 SGHTA, CDR2 FQGNSA. This CDR3 is 13 amino acids long. V dropped 5 bases and J dropped 4; count of bases not matched to a gene: 2. CDR3 sequence: CASSPGQYNEQFF. The CDR3 DNA sequence: TGTGCCAGCAGCCCGGGACAGTACAATGAGCAGTTCTTC.

The genes are TRBV7-9 and TRBJ1-1; TRBD1 matches 10 bases. Unmatched junction bases numbered 14, after V lost 4 bases and J lost 0 bases. Germline V CDR1 and CDR2: SEHNR, FQNEAQ (reference sequence). This CDR3 region has 19 residues. Written as DNA, the CDR3 is TGTGCCAGCAGCTCCCGTGCAGACAGGGGGCACAACATGAACACTGAAGCTTTCTTT. Amino acids: CASSSRADRGHNMNTEAFF.

This rearrangement joins TRBV27 to TRBJ2-7, with a tentative D call TRBD1 (5 bases). Trimming took off 2 bases at V and 0 bases at J, with 11 bases between the two ends. The germline CDR1 and CDR2 sequences are MNHEY and SMNVEV (reference sequence). The CDR3 is 15 residues long. In nucleotides, the CDR3 is TGTGCCAGCAGTTTAAAAGGGGCGAGCTCCTACGAGCAGTACTTC. As protein: CASSLKGASSYEQYF.

This rearrangement joins TRBV7-6 to TRBJ1-2; 7 bases are shared with TRBD1. The V gene's germline CDR1 is SGHVS and CDR2 FNYEAQ. V was pared by 5 bases and J by 0 bases, with 9 bases of the junction left unmatched. This CDR3 has 16 residues. Here the CDR3 reads CASSQGLQGTNYGYTF. DNA of the CDR3: TGTGCCAGCAGCCAAGGCCTACAGGGGACTAACTATGGCTACACCTTC.

The chain uses TRBV12-5 and TRBJ1-2, with 8 bases fitting TRBD1. The CDR3 totals 12 residues. Trimming removed 4 bases from V and 10 bases from J; junction bases left unmatched: 5. The germline V gene has CDR1 LGHNT and CDR2 FRNRAP. The CDR3, as DNA: TGTGCTAGTGGTTCAGGGGGCTACGACTACACCTTC. Residues: CASGSGGYDYTF.

This clone was observed a handful of times. V gene TRBV6-1 combines with J gene TRBJ1-2; no firm D call. V was clipped by 4 bases and J by 0 bases, with 12 bases between them. This CDR3 contains 15 residues. CDR1 is MNHNS and CDR2 is SASEGT in the germline V gene. The CDR3 DNA follows: TGTGCCAGCAGTGCCCGACCGGGAGCTAACTATGGCTACACCTTC. Translation: CASSARPGANYGYTF.

This chain links TRBV6-1 with TRBJ2-3, with 10 nucleotides matching TRBD2. The V and J ends lost 1 base and 4 bases, in that order; junction bases with no gene match: 5. The germline CDR1 and CDR2 sequences are MNHNS and SASEGT. This CDR3 spans 16 amino acids. The CDR3 DNA follows: TGTGCCAGCAGTGAAGTAAGCGGGGGGGCCCCAGATACGCAGTATTTT. Its protein is CASSEVSGGAPDTQYF.

This clone came up a few times. The genes are TRBV14 and TRBJ2-1; a possible D gene is TRBD2 (5 bases). CDR3 size: 15 residues. V lost 3 bases to trimming and J lost 6 bases, with 15 bases between them. Germline CDR1 and CDR2: SGHDN and FVKESK. The CDR3 bases are TGTGCCAGCAGCCACGCCCGGACTTGGCTCAATGAGCAGTTCTTC. Translated, it gives CASSHARTWLNEQFF.

The rearrangement joins TRBV5-1 to TRBJ1-2, with 7 bases aligning to TRBD1. The ends lost 0 bases at V and 1 base at J; junction bases unmatched: 6. Germline CDR1 and CDR2: SGHRS and YFSETQ. This CDR3 is built from 16 residues. CDR3 region: CASSLEGTANNYGYTF. As DNA, the CDR3 is TGCGCCAGCAGCTTGGAGGGGACAGCCAATAACTATGGCTACACCTTC.

This chain links TRBV28 with TRBJ1-2; D is perhaps TRBD1 (6 bases). V was shortened by 5 bases and J by 7 bases, with 20 bases between the two germline ends. CDR3 length equals 15 residues. The V gene's germline CDR1 is MDHEN and CDR2 SYDVKM. CDR3 sequence: CASSLQTGGIGGYTF. The CDR3 coding sequence is TGTGCCAGCAGTCTCCAAACGGGGGGCATAGGTGGCTACACCTTC.